This T cell receptor beta chain was identified in a study of blood T cell repertoires in COVID-19. Background on the study: Collection of acute and convalescent COVID-19 samples took place in the United States, Italy and Spain. T cells, B-cell-depleted T cells, or PBMCs provided the cDNA or gDNA that served as material.

A few counts support this clone. Measured with immunoSEQ multiplex PCR; TCRdb has only the in-frame clones, and not every one. This sample yields hundreds of thousands of clones, of which over 70% are seen a single time; over 6% belongs to the top ten. V lost 6 bases to trimming and J lost 4 bases; unmatched junction nucleotides: 11. The CDR3 consists of 16 residues. Germline V gives CDR1 MNHEY, CDR2 SMNVEV (reference sequence). The Seattle site enrolled patients during active infection and followed them longitudinally. This receptor was identified in a woman in her fifties or sixties with COVID-19, enrolled during active disease. This rearrangement joins TRBV27 to TRBJ2-2; TRBD2 matches at 7 bases. Material: peripheral blood. CDR3 region: CASRSRRTSFTGELFF. The CDR3 nucleotides read TGTGCCAGCAGATCCCGTAGGACTAGTTTCACCGGGGAGCTGTTTTTT.